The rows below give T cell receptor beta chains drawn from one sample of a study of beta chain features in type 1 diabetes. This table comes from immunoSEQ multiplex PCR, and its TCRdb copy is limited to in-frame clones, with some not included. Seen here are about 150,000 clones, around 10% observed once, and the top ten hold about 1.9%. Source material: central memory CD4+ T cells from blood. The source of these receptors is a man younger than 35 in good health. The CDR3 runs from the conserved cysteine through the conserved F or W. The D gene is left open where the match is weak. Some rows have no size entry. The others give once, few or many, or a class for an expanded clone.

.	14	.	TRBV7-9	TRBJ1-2	TGTGCCAGCAGTCCCTCGGGGAGATACTATGGCTACACCTTC	CASSPSGRYYGYTF
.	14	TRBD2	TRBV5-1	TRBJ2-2	TGCGCCAGCAGCAGAGGACTAGAGGTCGGGGAGCTGTTTTTT	CASSRGLEVGELFF
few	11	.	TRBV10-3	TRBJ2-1	TGTGCCACCTTTACTGGCAATGAGCAGTTCTTC	CATFTGNEQFF
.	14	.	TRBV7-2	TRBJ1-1	TGTGCCAGCAGCTTATTTACAGCCGACACTGAAGCTTTCTTT	CASSLFTADTEAFF
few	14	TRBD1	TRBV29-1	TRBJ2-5	TGCAGCGTTGCCGGGACAGGGTCTTCGGAGACCCAGTACTTC	CSVAGTGSSETQYF
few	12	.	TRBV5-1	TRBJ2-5	TGCGCCAGCAGCTTCACCCAAGAGACCCAGTACTTC	CASSFTQETQYF
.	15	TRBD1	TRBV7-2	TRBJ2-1	TGTGCCAGCAGCTCGCAGGGGGCAATCTACAATGAGCAGTTCTTC	CASSSQGAIYNEQFF
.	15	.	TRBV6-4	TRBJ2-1	TGTGCCAGCGGATCTACTAGCGGAACAGGGGTTGAGCAGTTCTTC	CASGSTSGTGVEQFF
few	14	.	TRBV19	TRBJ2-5	TGTGCCAGTAGGAGCCCGGTTGGGAAAGAGACCCAGTACTTC	CASRSPVGKETQYF
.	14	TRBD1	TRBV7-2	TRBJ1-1	TGTGCCAGCAGCCCCCGACAGGGGAGCACTGAAGCTTTCTTT	CASSPRQGSTEAFF
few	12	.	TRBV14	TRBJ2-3	TGTGCCAGCAGCTCGTACACAGATACGCAGTATTTT	CASSSYTDTQYF
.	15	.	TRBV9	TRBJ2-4	TGTGCCAGCAGCGTAGGCGGGGCAGGGATAAACATTCAGTACTTC	CASSVGGAGINIQYF
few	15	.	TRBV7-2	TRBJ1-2	TGTGCCGGGTCGGGCAGGGTCTCCCCTAACTATGGCTACACCTTC	CAGSGRVSPNYGYTF
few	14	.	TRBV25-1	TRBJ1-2	TGTGCCAGCAGTGACTTCAACGGGGGATATGGCTACACCTTC	CASSDFNGGYGYTF
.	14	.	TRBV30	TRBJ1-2	TGTGCCTGGAGGACTCCGGGGAACCCCTATGGCTACACCTTC	CAWRTPGNPYGYTF
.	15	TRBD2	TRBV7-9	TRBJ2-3	TGTGCCAGCAGGTCACTAGCGCCCAAGCCAGATACGCAGTATTTT	CASRSLAPKPDTQYF
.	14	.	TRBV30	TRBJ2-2	TGTGCCTGGCTTCTACCCCCGCACACCGGGGAGCTGTTTTTT	CAWLLPPHTGELFF
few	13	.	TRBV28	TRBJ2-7	TGTGCCAGCAGTTCTAGCGCCCGCTACGAGCAGTACTTC	CASSSSARYEQYF
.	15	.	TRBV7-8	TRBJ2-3	TGTGCCAGCAGCTCTTACAGGGCTCCGGGAGATACGCAGTATTTT	CASSSYRAPGDTQYF
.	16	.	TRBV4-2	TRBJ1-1	TGTGCCAGCAGCCAAGGGGACGGGACTCCGAACACTGAAGCTTTCTTT	CASSQGDGTPNTEAFF
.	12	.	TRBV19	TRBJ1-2	TGTGCCAGTAGCAACGGTGGACGGCGCTACACCTTC	CASSNGGRRYTF
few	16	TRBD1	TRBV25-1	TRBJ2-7	TGTGCCAGCAGTCTGCGAAGGACAGGGTTATTGGACGAGCAGTACTTC	CASSLRRTGLLDEQYF
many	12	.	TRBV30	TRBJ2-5	TGTGCCTGGAGTAGGTTCCAAGAGACCCAGTACTTC	CAWSRFQETQYF
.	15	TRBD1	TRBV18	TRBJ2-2	TGTGCCAGCTCACCGGGACAGGGATCGGCCGGGGAGCTGTTTTTT	CASSPGQGSAGELFF
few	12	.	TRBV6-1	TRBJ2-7	TGTGCCAGCAGTGAATACGGTCTCGAGCAGTACTTC	CASSEYGLEQYF
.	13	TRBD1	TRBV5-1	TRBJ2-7	TGCGCCAGCAGCCCAGCAGGGGGCTACGAGCAGTACTTC	CASSPAGGYEQYF
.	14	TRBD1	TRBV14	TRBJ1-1	TGTGCCAGCAGCCTAAACACAGGGGGTGTTGGCGCTTTCTTT	CASSLNTGGVGAFF